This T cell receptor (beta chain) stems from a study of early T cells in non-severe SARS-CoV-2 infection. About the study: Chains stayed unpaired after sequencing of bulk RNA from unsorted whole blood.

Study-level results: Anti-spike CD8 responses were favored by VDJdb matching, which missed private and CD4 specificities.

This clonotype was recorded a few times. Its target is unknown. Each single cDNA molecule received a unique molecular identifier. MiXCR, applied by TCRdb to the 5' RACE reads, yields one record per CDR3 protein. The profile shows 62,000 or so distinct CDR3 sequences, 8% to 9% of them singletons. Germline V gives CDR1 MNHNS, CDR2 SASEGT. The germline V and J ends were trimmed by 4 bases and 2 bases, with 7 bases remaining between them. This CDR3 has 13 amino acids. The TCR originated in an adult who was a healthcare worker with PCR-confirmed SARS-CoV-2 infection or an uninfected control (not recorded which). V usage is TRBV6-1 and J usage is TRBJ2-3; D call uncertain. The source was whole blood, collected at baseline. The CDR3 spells CASSAGPTDTQYF. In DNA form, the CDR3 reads TGTGCCAGCAGTGCCGGCCCCACAGATACGCAGTATTTT.